This T cell receptor (beta chain) was captured in a study of quantifying T cell responses using KT2 cells. At the level of the study: TCR alpha and beta constant-region primers primed reverse transcription of RNA. The T4 ligation step was estimated to exceed 8.5% efficiency under optimum conditions. Study outcomes and limitations: Counts of KT2 alpha and beta sequences rose linearly with the number of KT2 cells added.

V dropped 0 bases and J dropped 0; count of bases not matched to a gene: 9. Germline V lookup: CDR1 SGHTA, CDR2 FQGNSA. The CDR3 extends over 19 amino acids. An oligo carrying a UMI was ligated to the cDNA 3' end. First-round PCR used 3 to 4 cycles and beta primers RC1.1 and RC1.2 covering TRBC1 and TRBC2. Each CDR3 protein is one row after TCRdb ran MiXCR on the UMI-ligation and nested PCR reads. The data show more than 55,000 distinct CDR3 sequences, with over 9% seen just once and about 9.7% held by the top ten. Different KT2-to-PBMC ratios were created with a constant PBMC count. The sample holds many counts of this clonotype. Its cognate antigen is unknown.

The J gene is TRBJ2-3, the V gene TRBV7-2; 10 nucleotides line up with TRBD2. Sequenced sample: PBMCs spiked with cells of the T cell clone KT2. The receptor comes from a human donor. The CDR3 sequence is CASSLAGSSGSGSTDTQYF. The CDR3 DNA sequence: TGTGCCAGCAGCTTAGCGGGGTCTAGCGGGAGCGGAAGCACAGATACGCAGTATTTT.